The clone carrying this T cell receptor beta chain has a handful of counts. Antigen unknown. Libraries were made from TCR beta cDNA, and they carried unique molecular identifiers. About 500,000 cDNA molecules were obtained from around 1 to 10 million T cells. TCRdb fed the PCR reads into MiXCR, producing one record per CDR3 protein. Of 350,000 to 450,000 distinct CDR3 sequences in the sample, approximately 38% were seen once. The data derive from a study of post-analysis software for immune sequencing data. Whole-study context: In terms of disease course, relapsing-remitting, secondary progressive and progressive-relapsing multiple sclerosis were included. General observations from the study: Five or six TRBV segments (TRBV5-6, TRBV5-1 and TRBV20-1 among them) occurred more frequently in patients than in controls.

This CDR3 has 12 amino acids. CDR1 SGHTA and CDR2 FQGNSA come from the germline V gene. V was pared by 5 bases and J by 4 bases, with 9 bases between. The sequence was obtained from a girl aged 2 to 10 with multiple sclerosis. V is TRBV7-2 and J is TRBJ2-7; no clear D gene. The sequenced material came from blood. CDR3 loop: CASSHNNYEQYF. Written as DNA, the CDR3 is TGTGCCAGCAGCCACAATAATTACGAGCAGTACTTC.